This T cell receptor beta chain was sequenced for a study of blood T cell repertoires in COVID-19. Study context: The samples span acute and convalescent COVID-19 from the United States, Italy and Spain.

Self-reported history from a screening survey and questionnaire set each donor's cohort. This CDR3 region has 12 residues. The V end was cut by 5 bases, the J end by 7 bases, with 12 bases between. The germline V gene has CDR1 GTSNPN and CDR2 SVGIG (reference sequence). Method: immunoSEQ multiplex PCR; TCRdb's copy keeps in-frame clones and lacks some. The sample contains 350,000 to 550,000 clones, approximately 90% of which appear only once. Input material: PBMCs or T cells enriched from blood (not recorded which). The source is a woman younger than 35 with acute COVID-19. The chain uses TRBV30 and TRBJ1-5, with D possibly matching TRBD1 (5 bases). The CDR3 is CAWGRVGQPQHF. DNA of the CDR3: TGTGCCTGGGGCAGGGTAGGCCAGCCCCAGCATTTT.